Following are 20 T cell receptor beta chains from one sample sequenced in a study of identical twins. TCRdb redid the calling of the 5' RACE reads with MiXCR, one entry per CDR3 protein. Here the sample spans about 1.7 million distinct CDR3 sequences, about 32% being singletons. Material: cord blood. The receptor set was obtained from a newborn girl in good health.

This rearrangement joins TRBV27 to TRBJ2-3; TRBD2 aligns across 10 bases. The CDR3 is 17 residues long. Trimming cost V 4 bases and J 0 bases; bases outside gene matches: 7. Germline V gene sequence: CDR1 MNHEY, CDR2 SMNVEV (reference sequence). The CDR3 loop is CASSSLGLAISTDTQYF. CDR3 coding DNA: TGTGCCAGCAGTTCCCTGGGACTAGCGATTAGCACAGATACGCAGTATTTT.

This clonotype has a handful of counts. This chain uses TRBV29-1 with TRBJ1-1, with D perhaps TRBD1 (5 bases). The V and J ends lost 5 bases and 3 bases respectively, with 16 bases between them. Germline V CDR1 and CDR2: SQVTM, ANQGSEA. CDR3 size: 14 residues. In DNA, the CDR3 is TGCAGCGTTCCCGGTTTAGGGGCAGACACTGAAGCTTTCTTT. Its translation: CSVPGLGADTEAFF. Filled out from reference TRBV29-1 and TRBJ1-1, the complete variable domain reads SAVISQKPSRDICQRGTSLTIQCQVDSQVTMMFWYRQQPGQSLTLIATANQGSEATYESGFVIDKFPISRPNLTFSTLTVSNMSPEDSSIYLCSVPGLGADTEAFFGQGTRLTVV.

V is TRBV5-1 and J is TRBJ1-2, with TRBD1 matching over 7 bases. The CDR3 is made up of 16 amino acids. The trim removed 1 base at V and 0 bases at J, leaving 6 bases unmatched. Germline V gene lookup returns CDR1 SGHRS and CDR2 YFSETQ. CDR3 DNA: TGCGCCAGCAGCTTGACCTCGGGACAGACTAACTATGGCTACACCTTC. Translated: CASSLTSGQTNYGYTF.

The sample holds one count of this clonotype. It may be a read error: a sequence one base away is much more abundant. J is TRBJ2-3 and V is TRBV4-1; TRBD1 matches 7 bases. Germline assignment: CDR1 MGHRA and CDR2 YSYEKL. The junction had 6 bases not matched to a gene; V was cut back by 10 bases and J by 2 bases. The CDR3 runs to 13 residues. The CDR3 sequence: CAIRGTATDTQYF. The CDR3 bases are TGCGCCATCAGGGGGACAGCCACAGATACGCAGTATTTT.

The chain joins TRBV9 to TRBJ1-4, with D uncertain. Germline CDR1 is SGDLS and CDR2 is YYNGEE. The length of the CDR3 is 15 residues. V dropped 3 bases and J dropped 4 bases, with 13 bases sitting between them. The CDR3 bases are TGTGCCAGCAGCGCAAACAGCGAGATTAATGAAAAACTGTTTTTT. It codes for CASSANSEINEKLFF.

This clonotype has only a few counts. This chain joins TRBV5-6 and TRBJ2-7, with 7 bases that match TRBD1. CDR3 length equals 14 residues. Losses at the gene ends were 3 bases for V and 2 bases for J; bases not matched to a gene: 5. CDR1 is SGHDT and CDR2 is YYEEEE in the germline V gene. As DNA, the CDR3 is TGTGCCAGCAGCTCTCCCGGGACAGCCTACGAGCAGTACTTC. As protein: CASSSPGTAYEQYF.

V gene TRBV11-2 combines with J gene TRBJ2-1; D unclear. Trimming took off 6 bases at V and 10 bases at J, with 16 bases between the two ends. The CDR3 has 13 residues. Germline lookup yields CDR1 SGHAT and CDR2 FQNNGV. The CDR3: CASRGVGMGEQFF. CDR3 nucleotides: TGTGCCAGCAGAGGAGTGGGGATGGGGGAGCAGTTCTTC.

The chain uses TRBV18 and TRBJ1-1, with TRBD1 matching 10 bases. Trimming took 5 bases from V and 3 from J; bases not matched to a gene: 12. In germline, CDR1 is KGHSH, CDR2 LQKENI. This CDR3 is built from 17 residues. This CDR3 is CASSGPTGGLRDTEAFF. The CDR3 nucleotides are TGTGCCAGCTCAGGACCGACAGGGGGCCTTCGGGACACTGAAGCTTTCTTT.

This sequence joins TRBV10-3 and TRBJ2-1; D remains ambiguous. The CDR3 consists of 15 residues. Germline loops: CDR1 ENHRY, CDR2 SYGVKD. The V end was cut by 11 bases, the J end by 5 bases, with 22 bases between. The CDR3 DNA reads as TGTGCCGTCCTTGGCGCCGGGTCGCCAGACAATGAGCAGTTCTTC. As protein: CAVLGAGSPDNEQFF.

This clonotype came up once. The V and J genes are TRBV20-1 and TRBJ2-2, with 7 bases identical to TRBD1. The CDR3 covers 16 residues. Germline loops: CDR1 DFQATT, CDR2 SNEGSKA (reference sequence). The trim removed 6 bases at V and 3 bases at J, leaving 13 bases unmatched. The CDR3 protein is CSATQSTGSYTGELFF. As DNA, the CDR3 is TGCAGTGCCACGCAGTCGACAGGGTCGTACACCGGGGAGCTGTTTTTT.

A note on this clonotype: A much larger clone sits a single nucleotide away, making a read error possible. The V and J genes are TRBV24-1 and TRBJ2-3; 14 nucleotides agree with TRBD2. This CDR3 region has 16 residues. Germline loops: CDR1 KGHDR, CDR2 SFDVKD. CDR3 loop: CTTSDWGTSGSDTQYF. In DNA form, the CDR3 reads TGTACCACCAGTGATTGGGGGACTAGCGGGAGTGATACGCAGTATTTT.

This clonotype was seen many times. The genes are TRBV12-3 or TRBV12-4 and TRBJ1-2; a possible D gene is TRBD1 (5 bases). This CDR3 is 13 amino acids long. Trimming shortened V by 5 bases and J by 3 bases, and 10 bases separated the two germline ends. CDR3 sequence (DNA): TGTGCCAGCAGTCCCGGGACCTACTATGGCTACACCTTC. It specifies CASSPGTYYGYTF.

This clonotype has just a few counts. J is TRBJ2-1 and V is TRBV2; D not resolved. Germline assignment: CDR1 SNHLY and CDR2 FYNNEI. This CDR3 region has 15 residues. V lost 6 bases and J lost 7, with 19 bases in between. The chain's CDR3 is CASSHPGYRANEQFF. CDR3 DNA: TGTGCCAGCAGCCATCCGGGCTACCGGGCAAATGAGCAGTTCTTC.

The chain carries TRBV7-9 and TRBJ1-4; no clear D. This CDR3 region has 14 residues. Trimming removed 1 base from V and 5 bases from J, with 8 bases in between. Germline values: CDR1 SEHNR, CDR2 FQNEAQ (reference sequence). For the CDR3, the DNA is TGTGCCAGCAGCTTAGTCGATAGGAATGAAAAACTGTTTTTT. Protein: CASSLVDRNEKLFF.

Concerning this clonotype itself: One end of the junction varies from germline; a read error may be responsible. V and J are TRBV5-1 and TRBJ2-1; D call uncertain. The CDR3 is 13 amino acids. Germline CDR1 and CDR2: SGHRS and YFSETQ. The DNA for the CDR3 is TGCGCCAGCAGCTTGTCGGGCTACAATGGGCAGTTCTTC. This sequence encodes CASSLSGYNGQFF.

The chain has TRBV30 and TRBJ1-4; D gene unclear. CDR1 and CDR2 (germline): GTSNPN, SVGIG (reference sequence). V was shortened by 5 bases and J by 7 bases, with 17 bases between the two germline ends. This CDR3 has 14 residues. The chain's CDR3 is CAWDPWTWGEKLFF. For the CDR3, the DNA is TGTGCCTGGGACCCCTGGACCTGGGGTGAAAAACTGTTTTTT.

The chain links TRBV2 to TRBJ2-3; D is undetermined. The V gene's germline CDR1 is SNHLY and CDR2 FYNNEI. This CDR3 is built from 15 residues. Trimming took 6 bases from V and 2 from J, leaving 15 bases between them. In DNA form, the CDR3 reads TGTGCCAGCAGCAAAGCCCAGACGCTCACAGATACGCAGTATTTT. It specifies CASSKAQTLTDTQYF.

CDR3 sequence reads: CASSTQDGGTQYF. CDR3 nucleotides: TGTGCCAGCTCAACCCAGGATGGGGGTACGCAGTATTTT. The chain links TRBV18 to TRBJ2-3; D possibly uses TRBD1 or TRBD2 (5 bases each). The CDR3 loop spans 13 amino acids. The V gene's germline CDR1 is KGHSH and CDR2 LQKENI. V lost 5 bases to trimming and J lost 8 bases, with 14 bases between them.

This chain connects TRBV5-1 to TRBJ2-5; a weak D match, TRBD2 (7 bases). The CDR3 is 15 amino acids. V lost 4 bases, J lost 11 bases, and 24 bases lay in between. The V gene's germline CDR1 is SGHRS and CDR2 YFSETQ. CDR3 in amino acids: CASSARGGGPHEQYF. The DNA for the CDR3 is TGCGCCAGCAGCGCCCGAGGGGGGGGGCCCCATGAGCAGTACTTC.

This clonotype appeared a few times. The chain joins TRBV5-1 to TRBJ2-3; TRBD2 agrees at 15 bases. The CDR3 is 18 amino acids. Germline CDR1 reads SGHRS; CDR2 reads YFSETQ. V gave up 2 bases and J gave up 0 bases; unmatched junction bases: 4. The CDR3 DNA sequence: TGCGCCAGCAGCTTCGGGACTAGCGGGGGGCTTAGCACAGATACGCAGTATTTT. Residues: CASSFGTSGGLSTDTQYF. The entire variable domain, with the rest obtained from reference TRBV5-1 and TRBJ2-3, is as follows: KAGVTQTPRYLIKTRGQQVTLSCSPISGHRSVSWYQQTPGQGLQFLFEYFSETQRNKGNFPGRFSGRQFSNSRSEMNVSTLELGDSALYLCASSFGTSGGLSTDTQYFGPGTRLTVL.